This TCR beta chain was recovered during a study of response to subunit inactivated influenza vaccine (dated by TCRdb to the late 2010s). For the wider study: Deep quantitative profiling of the T cell receptor repertoire was used in the study to follow responses to a trivalent subunit inactivated influenza vaccine.

This clonotype was counted only a few times. This receptor's antigen is unknown. No base-level quality is on record; no much larger clone is a single base apart. Paper-wide results and their limitations: The authors suggested that each seasonal influenza vaccination may recruit only a limited number of new T cells.

Its CDR3 holds 15 amino acids, cysteine through phenylalanine. CDR3 DNA only is kept here, 45 bases in frame from base 1. V is pruned by 5 bases and J by 1 base, leaving 6 bases of the junction without a gene match. Libraries were built with RT-PCR. The instrument was an Illumina HiSeq 2500. TCRdb reran the public reads through fastp at Q25 and MiXCR, keeping productive beta chains. Every entry covers one CDR3 protein and lists the most common genes and DNA from its rows. This sample is represented by hundreds of thousands of distinct CDR3 sequences; around 25% of them were singletons. 1.9% of the sample is taken by the ten largest.

Source: CD4+ T cells sorted from PBMCs, taken 5 to 6 days after vaccination. The chain is encoded by TRBV12-3 or TRBV12-4 joined to TRBJ2-3, with 7 central nucleotides matching TRBD1. The sequence derives from a man aged 45 to 65 who received an inactivated influenza vaccine. Donor details come from another sample of the same person, matched by shared clones. The sequenced DNA is TGTGCCAGCAGTAACGCAGGGGGAGGCACAGATACGCAGTATTTT. Its protein product is CASSNAGGGTDTQYF.